Many counts were recorded for the clone carrying this TCR beta chain. Its antigen is not known. Full-length variable regions came from constant-region reverse primers plus semi-nested Nested Universal Primer A PCR. TCRdb reanalysed the 5' RACE reads using MiXCR and keeps one entry per CDR3 protein. The sample shows tens of thousands of distinct CDR3 sequences, 28% of them seen only once. The CDR3 totals 16 residues. The germline gives CDR1 LNHNV, CDR2 YYDKDF (reference sequence). V lost 0 bases, J lost 3 bases, and 14 bases lay in between. General observations from the study: Larger-cohort validation covered only one TCR beta V-J rearrangement. In terms of TCR gene usage, tumor memory CD4+ T cells clustered together with blood and lymph node memory CD4+ cells, as well as with lymph node naive CD4+ cells. Tumor Treg TCRs overlapped most with tumor naive CD4+ cells.

The origin of this receptor is a female donor with breast cancer. The specimen was naive CD4+ T cells sorted from blood. The subset is: naive CD4+ T cells, CD4+CD45RA+CD25-. The rearrangement uses TRBV15 and TRBJ1-1; D gene unclear. The CDR3 bases are TGTGCCACCAGCAGAGAAAGGACGGGTGGTTACACTGAAGCTTTCTTT. It codes for CATSRERTGGYTEAFF. Full variable domain (outside the CDR3, taken from reference TRBV15 and TRBJ1-1): DAMVIQNPRYQVTQFGKPVTLSCSQTLNHNVMYWYQQKSSQAPKLLFHYYDKDFNNEADTPDNFQSRRPNTSFCFLDIRSPGLGDTAMYLCATSRERTGGYTEAFFGQGTRLTVV.